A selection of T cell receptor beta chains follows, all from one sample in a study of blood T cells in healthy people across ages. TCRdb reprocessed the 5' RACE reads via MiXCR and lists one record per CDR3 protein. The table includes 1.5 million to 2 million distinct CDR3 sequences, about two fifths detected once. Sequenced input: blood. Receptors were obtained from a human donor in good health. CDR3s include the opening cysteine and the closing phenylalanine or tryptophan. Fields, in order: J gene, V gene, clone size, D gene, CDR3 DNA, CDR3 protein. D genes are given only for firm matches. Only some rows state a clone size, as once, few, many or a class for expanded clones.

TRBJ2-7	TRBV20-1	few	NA	TGCAGTGCTAGACCGTCGGAGATACCCTCCTACGAGCAGTACTTC	CSARPSEIPSYEQYF
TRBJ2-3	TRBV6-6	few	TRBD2	TGTGCCGGCAGTTACCTGGAGGGACTAGCGGGGAGAGATACGCAGTATTTT	CAGSYLEGLAGRDTQYF
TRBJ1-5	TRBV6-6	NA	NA	TGTGCCAGCAGTCCGCGGGAATCATGGTATCAGCCCCAGCATTTT	CASSPRESWYQPQHF
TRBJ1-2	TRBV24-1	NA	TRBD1	TGTGCCACCAGTGATAACCCGGGACAGGGGGCGGATTGTGGCTACACCTTC	CATSDNPGQGADCGYTF
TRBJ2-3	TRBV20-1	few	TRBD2	TGCAGTGTCCTACCGCCTAGCGGAAGTAGGGATACGCAGTATTTT	CSVLPPSGSRDTQYF
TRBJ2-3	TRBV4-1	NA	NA	TGCGCCAGCAGCCAAGTTCAAACGGCAGATACGCAGTATTTT	CASSQVQTADTQYF
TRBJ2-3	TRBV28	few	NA	TGTGCCAGCAGTCCTCGCAGGGTAATGGCAGATACGCAGTATTTT	CASSPRRVMADTQYF
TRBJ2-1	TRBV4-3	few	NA	TGCGCCAGCAGCCCCCGTCGGCGTGGTGAGCAGTTCTTC	CASSPRRRGEQFF
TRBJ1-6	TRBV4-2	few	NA	TGTGCTAGCAGCCAAGACCCGGGTTCTAACCTCCACTTT	CASSQDPGSNLHF
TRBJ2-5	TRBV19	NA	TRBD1	TGTGCCAGCTCACCGGGACAGCTTACGACCCAGTACTTC	CASSPGQLTTQYF
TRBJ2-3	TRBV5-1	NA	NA	TGCGCCAGCAGCTTGGTTACCTACACAGATACGCGGTATTTT	CASSLVTYTDTRYF
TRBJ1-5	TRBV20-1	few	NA	TGCAGTGCTTCTACTCAGGGAGAGCAGCCCCAGCATTTT	CSASTQGEQPQHF
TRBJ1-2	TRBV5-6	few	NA	NA	CASSLDGFGAGYGYTF
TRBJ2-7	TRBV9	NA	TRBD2	TGTGCCAGCAGCGCACCCGGACTAGCGGGGTACTCCTACGAGCAGTACTTC	CASSAPGLAGYSYEQYF
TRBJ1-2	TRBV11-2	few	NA	TGTGCCAGCAGCTTTACAGGGTACGACTATGGCTACACCTTC	CASSFTGYDYGYTF
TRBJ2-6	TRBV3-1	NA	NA	TGTGCCAGCAGCTTAATCCGACCCGGCCGGGGGGCCAACGTCCTGACTTTC	CASSLIRPGRGANVLTF
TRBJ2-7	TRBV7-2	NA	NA	TGTGCCAGCAGCTGGGATTCCCTGACGGAAGAGCAGTACTTC	CASSWDSLTEEQYF
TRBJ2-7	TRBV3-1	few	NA	TGTGCCAGCAGCCAAGACGGCGGAAAATGGACCTACGAGCAGTACTTC	CASSQDGGKWTYEQYF
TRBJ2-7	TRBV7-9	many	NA	TGTGCCAGCAGCTTACCAGGGGACTACGAGCAGTACTTC	CASSLPGDYEQYF
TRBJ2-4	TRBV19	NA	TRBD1	TGTGCCAGTAGTCCCCTAGACAGGGTTAACATTCAGTACTTC	CASSPLDRVNIQYF
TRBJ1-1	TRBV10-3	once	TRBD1	TGTGCCATCAGTAGGCCGGGACAGGGGAACACTGAAGCTTTCTTT	CAISRPGQGNTEAFF
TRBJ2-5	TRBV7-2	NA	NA	TGTGCCAGCAGCTTAGACCCCGAGCGGCACCAGTACTTC	CASSLDPERHQYF